Here is one T cell receptor (beta chain) with its context. No antigen is known for it. These data come from a study of long-term antiretroviral therapy in people with HIV. The CDR3 is 15 amino acids. CDR1 SEHNR and CDR2 FQNEAQ come from the germline V gene (reference sequence). Germline trimming cut 5 bases from V and 9 bases from J; bases unmatched to any gene: 8. Survey-level immunoSEQ v3.0 assays were run. Each sample had sequencing targeting about 40,000-55,000 T-cell genomes. Sequencing used immunoSEQ multiplex PCR; TCRdb keeps in-frame clones, though not all of them. Of around 32,000 clones in the sample, about 97% were seen once. Findings and caveats of the study: HIV repertoires had narrower CDR3 length ranges than controls.

The rearrangement uses TRBV7-9 and TRBJ2-1; 12 positions agree with TRBD2. This material consisted of unsorted PBMCs, taken 7.6 years after starting antiretroviral therapy. The receptor comes from a man aged 30-40 years with HIV. Here the CDR3 DNA reads TGTGCCAGCAGCCCCCCCGGGACTAGCGGGCCTGAGCAGTTCTTC. Protein sequence: CASSPPGTSGPEQFF.